Below are 11 T cell receptor beta chains sequenced from a single sample in a study of patients and donors after allogeneic stem cell transplantation. TCRdb ran MiXCR on the RT-PCR reads and lists one entry per CDR3 protein. The sample contains roughly 200,000 distinct CDR3 sequences, roughly 38% of which appear only once. Input material: blood, either unsorted or a sorted T cell fraction (not recorded which). These receptors originate from a human donor who was either an allogeneic HSCT recipient or a stem cell or donor lymphocyte infusion donor (not recorded which). It is not recorded whose cells these are; they may come from a transplant donor.

This clonotype has a handful of counts. This chain joins TRBV5-1 and TRBJ1-2, with D tentatively TRBD1 (5 bases). Germline-derived CDR1 and CDR2 are SGHRS and YFSETQ. Trimming took 2 bases from V and 5 from J, leaving 7 bases between them. CDR3 length equals 12 residues. The CDR3 protein is CASSFDSYGYTF. The CDR3 nucleotides read TGCGCCAGCAGCTTCGACAGTTATGGCTACACCTTC.

This clonotype is a singleton in its sample. The genes are TRBV2 and TRBJ1-5; 12 bases match TRBD1. V shed 6 bases and J 7 bases; nucleotides not matched to a gene: 4. Per germline, CDR1 SNHLY and CDR2 FYNNEI. The CDR3 spans 14 residues. CDR3 region: CASRGQGARQPQHF. The CDR3 bases are TGTGCCAGCAGGGGACAGGGGGCAAGGCAGCCCCAGCATTTT.

This sequence joins TRBV27 and TRBJ2-7, with D possibly being TRBD2 (5 bases). This CDR3 region has 14 residues. V lost 5 bases and J lost 3, with 14 bases in between. The germline gives CDR1 MNHEY, CDR2 SMNVEV (reference sequence). CDR3 sequence (DNA): TGTGCCAGCAGTACCCGGGGTACAATCTACGAGCAGTACTTC. Amino acid sequence: CASSTRGTIYEQYF.

This chain uses TRBV5-1 with TRBJ2-7, with TRBD1 identical over 12 bases. V shed 2 bases, J shed 5 bases, and the junction held 2 bases outside the gene matches. The CDR3 runs 14 residues. From germline, CDR1 is SGHRS and CDR2 YFSETQ. This CDR3 reads CASSFRDRGHEQYF. The CDR3 nucleotides are TGCGCCAGCAGCTTCCGGGACAGGGGGCACGAGCAGTACTTC.

This chain uses TRBV12-3 or TRBV12-4 with TRBJ2-1; 13 bases are a match to TRBD2. The J segment lost 9 bases and the V segment lost 4 bases, leaving 6 bases of the junction unmatched. The CDR3 has 15 amino acids. CDR3 sequence: CASSSTSGGSSEQFF. DNA of the CDR3: TGTGCCAGCAGTTCGACTAGCGGGGGGTCAAGTGAGCAGTTCTTC.

This chain joins TRBV5-4 and TRBJ1-2; TRBD1 matches at 11 bases. Germline V lookup: CDR1 SGHNT, CDR2 YYREEE (reference sequence). V shed 4 bases and J 7 bases; nucleotides not matched to a gene: 6. The CDR3 extends over 14 amino acids. CDR3 protein: CASSPPGQGGGYTF. In nucleotides, the CDR3 is TGTGCCAGCAGCCCTCCGGGACAGGGGGGTGGCTACACCTTC. Supplemented by reference TRBV5-4 and TRBJ1-2, the full variable domain reads ETGVTQSPTHLIKTRGQQVTLRCSSQSGHNTVSWYQQALGQGPQFIFQYYREEENGRGNFPPRFSGLQFPNYSSELNVNALELDDSALYLCASSPPGQGGGYTFGSGTRLTVV.

This chain's CDR3 is CASSLDPAGGPYNEQFF. The CDR3 DNA is TGTGCCAGCAGCTTAGATCCCGCAGGGGGCCCTTACAATGAGCAGTTCTTC. The rearrangement links TRBV11-2 to TRBJ2-1; TRBD1 aligns across 8 bases. From germline, CDR1 is SGHAT and CDR2 FQNNGV. This CDR3 contains 17 residues. V gave up 0 bases and J gave up 4 bases; unmatched junction bases: 8.

The rearrangement joins TRBV6-4 to TRBJ1-6; 10 bases fit TRBD1. Germline V gene lookup returns CDR1 MRHNA and CDR2 SNTAGT. The V and J ends lost 6 bases and 0 bases, in that order; junction bases with no gene match: 2. The CDR3 loop spans 16 amino acids. CDR3 loop: CASRRTGGSYNSPLHF. DNA of the CDR3: TGTGCCAGCAGACGGACAGGGGGCTCCTATAATTCACCCCTCCACTTT.

This rearrangement joins TRBV5-1 to TRBJ1-6, with a weak D call TRBD1 (6 bases). The CDR3 runs 15 residues. V lost 1 base and J lost 7, with 12 bases in between. From germline, CDR1 is SGHRS and CDR2 YFSETQ. CDR3 bases: TGCGCCAGCAGCTTGTTCACAGGGACAAATTCACCCCTCCACTTT. Its protein product is CASSLFTGTNSPLHF.

V gene TRBV24-1 combines with J gene TRBJ1-1; tentative D call: TRBD1 (5 bases). This CDR3 is 13 amino acids long. CDR1 is KGHDR and CDR2 is SFDVKD in the germline V gene. Deletions cut 3 bases from V and 1 base from J, with 5 bases between. CDR3 amino acids: CATSDQGNTEAFF. The CDR3 region has the DNA TGTGCCACCAGTGATCAGGGGAACACTGAAGCTTTCTTT.

The table lists this clonotype with a few counts. V usage is TRBV4-2 and J usage is TRBJ2-1; 7 bases line up with TRBD1. After removal of 1 base from V and 6 bases from J, the junction contained 3 bases not matched to a gene. The CDR3 totals 14 residues. Germline assignment: CDR1 LGHNA and CDR2 YNFKEQ. The CDR3 coding sequence is TGTGCCAGCAGCCAAGGGGGACAGATCAATGAGCAGTTCTTC. The encoded protein is CASSQGGQINEQFF.